One and the same sample provided the 2 T cell receptor beta chains below, sequenced in a study of technical replicates of blood from four donors. Data came from immunoSEQ multiplex PCR; TCRdb stores just in-frame clones and leaves some out. This sample has approximately 68,000 clones, with 95% to 97% found just once. The sample consisted of T cells isolated from PBMCs. All receptors derive from a human donor in good health.

Only one count was recorded for this clone. The chain employs TRBV25-1 and TRBJ2-5; weak D call: TRBD2 (6 bases). With 1 base removed from V and 2 bases from J, the gap between germline ends came to 8 bases. The CDR3 runs to 14 residues. The germline CDR1 and CDR2 sequences are MGHDK and SYGVNS. CDR3 sequence: CASSEFREQETQYF. CDR3 sequence (DNA): TGTGCCAGCAGTGAATTCCGGGAGCAAGAGACCCAGTACTTC.

V and J are TRBV28 and TRBJ1-1; D not resolved. CDR1 is MDHEN and CDR2 is SYDVKM in the germline V gene. The CDR3 has 12 residues. The ends were cut back, 2 bases at V and 11 bases at J, with 12 bases in the middle. As DNA, the CDR3 is TGTGCCAGCAGTTTAATCAGATATTCTGCTTTCTTT. Translating it yields CASSLIRYSAFF. The variable domain in full, completed from reference TRBV28 and TRBJ1-1, reads DVKVTQSSRYLVKRTGEKVFLECVQDMDHENMFWYRQDPGLGLRLIYFSYDVKMKEKGDIPEGYSVSREKKERFSLILESASTNQTSMYLCASSLIRYSAFFGQGTRLTVV.